Included here is one TCR beta chain sequence, with context. Its specificity is not known. The data belong to a study of cytomegalovirus exposure and HLA in healthy donors. The CDR3 runs 15 residues. The germline gives CDR1 SGHRS, CDR2 YFSETQ. J was trimmed by 0 bases and V by 4 bases; bases with no gene match: 4. PCR was performed using 60 Vbeta and 13 Jbeta primers. Generated by immunoSEQ multiplex PCR, the TCRdb table keeps only in-frame clones and is missing some. The sample table sets out 30,000 to 35,000 clones. General study findings and limits: Later genetic work tied a missense DCLRE1C variant to beta-chain V and J trimming.

V usage is TRBV5-1 and J usage is TRBJ1-5; 7 nucleotides agree with TRBD1. This sequence originates from a woman in her forties in good health and CMV-seropositive. Sequencing was performed on PBMCs. The CDR3 reads CASSQGQNSNQPQHF. The DNA for the CDR3 is TGCGCCAGCAGCCAGGGACAGAATAGCAATCAGCCCCAGCATTTT.